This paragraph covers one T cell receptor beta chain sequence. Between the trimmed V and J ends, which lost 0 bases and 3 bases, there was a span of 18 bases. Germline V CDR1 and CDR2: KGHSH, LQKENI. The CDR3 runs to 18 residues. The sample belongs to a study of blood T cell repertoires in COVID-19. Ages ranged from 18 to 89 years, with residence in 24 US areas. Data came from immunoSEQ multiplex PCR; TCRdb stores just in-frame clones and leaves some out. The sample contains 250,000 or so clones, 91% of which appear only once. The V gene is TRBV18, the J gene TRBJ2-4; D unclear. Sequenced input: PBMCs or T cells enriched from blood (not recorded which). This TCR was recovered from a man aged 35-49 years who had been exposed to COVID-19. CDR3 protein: CASSPPSFLEIGKNIQYF. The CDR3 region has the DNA TGTGCCAGCTCACCACCGAGTTTCTTAGAGATTGGCAAAAACATTCAGTACTTC.